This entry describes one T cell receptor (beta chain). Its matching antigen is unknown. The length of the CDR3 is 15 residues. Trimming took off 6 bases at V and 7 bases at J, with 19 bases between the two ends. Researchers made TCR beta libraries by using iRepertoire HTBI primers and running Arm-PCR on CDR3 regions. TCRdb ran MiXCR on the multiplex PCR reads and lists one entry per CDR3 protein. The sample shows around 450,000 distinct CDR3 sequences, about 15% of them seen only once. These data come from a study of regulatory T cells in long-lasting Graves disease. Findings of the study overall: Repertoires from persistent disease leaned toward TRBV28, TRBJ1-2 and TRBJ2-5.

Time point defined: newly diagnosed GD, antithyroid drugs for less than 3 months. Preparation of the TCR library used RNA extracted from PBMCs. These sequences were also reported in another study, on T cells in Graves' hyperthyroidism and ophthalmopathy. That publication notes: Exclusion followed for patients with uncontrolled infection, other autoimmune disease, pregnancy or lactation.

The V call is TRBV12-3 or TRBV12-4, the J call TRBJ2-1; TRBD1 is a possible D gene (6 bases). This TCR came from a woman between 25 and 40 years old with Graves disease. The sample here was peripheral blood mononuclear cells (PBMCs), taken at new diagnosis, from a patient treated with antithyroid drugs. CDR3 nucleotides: TGTGCCAGCAGGAACAGGGCCCCCTCTAGGAATGAGCAGTTCTTC. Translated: CASRNRAPSRNEQFF.